This T cell receptor beta chain was sequenced in a study of blood T cells in healthy people across ages. The CDR3 has 12 amino acids. Germline CDR1 SGHVS, CDR2 FNYEAQ. The V and J ends lost 8 bases and 1 base respectively, with 7 bases between them. The donors, healthy Caucasians from Russia, were aged roughly 6 to 100. PCR was performed a second time for about 7 to 11 cycles using a sample-barcoded 5' primer and a J-beta primer mix. TCRdb used MiXCR to reprocess the 5' RACE reads, holding one entry per CDR3 protein. The data show 1.8 million or so distinct CDR3 sequences, with roughly 43% seen just once and 20% to 25% held by the top ten.

Sequencing input: blood. The chain recombines TRBV7-6 with TRBJ2-3; D remains unclear. The source is a human donor in good health. CDR3 coding DNA: TGTGCCAGCGCCCCTGGCACAGATACGCAGTATTTT. It translates to CASAPGTDTQYF.